This T cell receptor (beta chain) was documented in a study of blood T cell repertoires in COVID-19. Study as a whole: T cells, B-cell-depleted T cells, or PBMCs provided the cDNA or gDNA that served as material.

Germline V lookup: CDR1 SGHAT, CDR2 FQNNGV. CDR3 size: 15 residues. V lost 1 base to trimming and J lost 0 bases, with 7 bases between them. Authors' data handling: Estimation of nucleated cell counts was performed using reference gene primer amplification. Some clones are missing from TCRdb's copy, which holds only in-frame ones; the method was immunoSEQ multiplex PCR. V and J calls plus clone size are reproduced from that table; the DNA served to infer D and trimming. The sample has 300,000 to 400,000 clones, under 95% seen once. With regard to this clone: Other DNA sequences from this sample encode an identical CDR3 as well.

The origin of this receptor is a young woman who had recovered from COVID-19. Input material: peripheral blood. The genes are TRBV11-2 and TRBJ1-3; D ambiguous. The CDR3: CASSLGRSSGNTIYF. In DNA, the CDR3 is TGTGCCAGCAGCTTAGGGCGGTCCTCTGGAAACACCATATATTTT.